This paragraph covers one TCR beta chain sequence. The data were taken from a study of cytomegalovirus exposure and HLA in healthy donors. PCR primers comprised 60 Vbeta and 13 Jbeta primers. Using immunoSEQ multiplex PCR, the repertoire was profiled, and TCRdb retains in-frame clones only, with some absent. The table lists about 170,000 clones, almost 80% of them singletons, with just under 1% in the top ten. Germline-derived CDR1 and CDR2 are MNHEY and SMNVEV (reference sequence). V lost 6 bases and J 7 bases, leaving 22 bases between the germline ends. CDR3 size: 16 residues. Source material: PBMCs. The V and J genes are TRBV27 and TRBJ2-1; a possible D gene is TRBD2 (5 bases). The receptor was derived from a woman between 50 and 59 years old in good health and CMV-seropositive. This CDR3 reads CASSAGRLALANEQFF. CDR3 nucleotide sequence: TGTGCCAGCAGCGCTGGGCGCCTCGCCCTAGCAAATGAGCAGTTCTTC.